This T cell receptor beta chain derives from a study of cytomegalovirus exposure and HLA in healthy donors. Overall study results and limits: Most of the CMV-associated TCR beta chains (in a later analysis) appeared to be HLA-restricted. Apart from CMV serostatus, no immune exposure information was available.

Vbeta (60) and Jbeta (13) primers were used in the PCR. Generated by immunoSEQ multiplex PCR, the TCRdb table keeps only in-frame clones and is missing some. The repertoire holds roughly 140,000 clones, less than 65% seen once, with roughly 3.1% in the top ten. A word on this clone: Its matching antigen is unknown.

This CDR3 has 16 residues. CDR1 is WSHSY and CDR2 is SAAADI in the germline V gene. V gave up 3 bases and J gave up 6 bases; unmatched junction bases: 12. The TCR was taken from a young woman in good health and CMV-seropositive. The rearrangement links TRBV10-2 to TRBJ1-2; TRBD1 matches at 8 bases. The sequencing input was PBMCs. In nucleotides, the CDR3 is TGCGCCAGCAGTGATTCTCCAGGGGGCGGTGGTAATGGCTACACCTTC. Translation gives CASSDSPGGGGNGYTF.